This paragraph reports one T cell receptor (beta chain). Antigen: not known. Reverse transcription of about 0.45 to 1 ug RNA used random hexamers. It was immunoSEQ multiplex PCR that amplified TCR beta CDR3 across 54 Vbeta and 13 Jbeta. MiXCR, run by TCRdb on the immunoSEQ multiplex PCR reads, gives a single entry per CDR3 protein. Altogether about 90,000 distinct CDR3 sequences are present, roughly 95% being singletons, with the ten largest covering around 0.62%. This sample was taken from a study of CD8 T cells in Susac syndrome. The overall study: Within the group of sequenced Susac syndrome patients, 5 or 6 had active disease and eight were in remission. Blood was drawn from Susac syndrome patients while they were therapy-naive, on corticosteroids, or on intravenous immunoglobulin alone.

The CDR3 covers 14 residues. Germline V CDR1 and CDR2: SEHNR, FQNEAQ (reference sequence). Trimming cost V 2 bases and J 5 bases, with 12 bases left between them. Points from the study as a whole: Clonal expansion of CD8+ cells in Susac peaked in TEMRA cells (and in active patients).

The material sequenced was CD8+ T cells from PBMCs. This chain links TRBV7-9 with TRBJ2-5; weak D call: TRBD1 (6 bases). The source of this sequence is a human donor with Susac syndrome. The CDR3 DNA sequence: TGTGCCAGCAGCTTATCAGGGGTCGGCGAGACCCAGTACTTC. This gives the protein CASSLSGVGETQYF.